The 31 T cell receptor beta chains given below trace back to one sample, sequenced in a study of control samples from healthy donors and cancer patients. The repertoire was sequenced with immunoSEQ multiplex PCR; TCRdb's copy has only in-frame clones and lacks some. This table holds some 120,000 clones, 93% found once. Sample: blood. These receptors all come from a man younger than 40 in good health.

CDR3 nucleotides: TGTGCCAGCAGCGCCGGAGAAACAGGGGGCGCTTATGGCTACACCTTC. Protein: CASSAGETGGAYGYTF. This chain connects TRBV6-4 to TRBJ1-2, with 9 bases lining up with TRBD1. The trim removed 6 bases at V and 5 bases at J, leaving 13 bases unmatched. This CDR3 has 16 residues. From germline, CDR1 is MRHNA and CDR2 SNTAGT.

A single count supports this clone. This rearrangement joins TRBV18 to TRBJ2-3; 10 positions match TRBD2. In germline, CDR1 is KGHSH, CDR2 LQKENI. The CDR3 contains 18 residues. Unmatched junction bases numbered 18, after V lost 5 bases and J lost 7 bases. In DNA, the CDR3 is TGTGCCAGCTCATTGGTGGGACCACTAGCGGGGTATGGAAATACGCAGTATTTT. As protein: CASSLVGPLAGYGNTQYF.

This rearrangement joins TRBV30 to TRBJ2-2, with D tentatively TRBD2 (5 bases). V was shortened by 3 bases and J by 2 bases, with 7 bases between the two germline ends. Germline V gene sequence: CDR1 GTSNPN, CDR2 SVGIG (reference sequence). The CDR3 totals 13 residues. This CDR3 is CAWRGSNTGELFF. CDR3 nucleotide sequence: TGTGCCTGGAGGGGGAGTAACACCGGGGAGCTGTTTTTT.

This chain uses TRBV7-9 with TRBJ2-3; D remains ambiguous. CDR1 is SEHNR and CDR2 is FQNEAQ in the germline V gene (reference sequence). Trimming removed 1 base from V and 4 bases from J, with 12 bases in between. The CDR3 loop spans 15 amino acids. The CDR3 nucleotides read TGTGCCAGCAGCTTAGGAAGTAGCAACTCAGATACGCAGTATTTT. Residues: CASSLGSSNSDTQYF.

The rearrangement links TRBV6-6 to TRBJ1-2; TRBD1 matches 10 bases. This CDR3 has 16 residues. Germline V gives CDR1 MNHNY, CDR2 SVGAGI (reference sequence). The V and J ends lost 0 bases and 4 bases, in that order; junction bases with no gene match: 5. This CDR3 is CASSYSGTGDRYGYTF. CDR3 nucleotide sequence: TGTGCCAGCAGTTACTCGGGGACAGGGGACCGCTATGGCTACACCTTC.

V usage is TRBV19 and J usage is TRBJ2-1; 7 nucleotides agree with TRBD2. V was pared by 5 bases and J by 0 bases, with 10 bases of the junction left unmatched. CDR1 is LNHDA, CDR2 SQIVND, per germline (reference sequence). The CDR3 extends over 17 amino acids. The DNA for the CDR3 is TGTGCCAGTAGTCACCCCAATAGCGGGCACTCCTACAATGAGCAGTTCTTC. This gives the protein CASSHPNSGHSYNEQFF.

This chain connects TRBV5-4 to TRBJ1-1; the D is unclear. The CDR3 spans 15 residues. V lost 0 bases, J lost 1 base, and 10 bases lay in between. The germline V gene has CDR1 SGHNT and CDR2 YYREEE (reference sequence). The CDR3 region has the DNA TGTGCCAGCAGCTTGGTAGGACTCCCGAACACTGAAGCTTTCTTT. It translates to CASSLVGLPNTEAFF.

The chain has TRBV7-9 and TRBJ2-1; TRBD2 aligns across 7 bases. CDR3 length: 15 amino acids. Germline V gene data show CDR1 as SEHNR and CDR2 as FQNEAQ (reference sequence). The junction had 4 bases not matched to a gene; V was cut back by 1 base and J by 4 bases. The DNA of the CDR3 is TGTGCCAGCAGCTTAGTGGCTAGCGGTTACAATGAGCAGTTCTTC. It codes for CASSLVASGYNEQFF.

This chain links TRBV11-2 with TRBJ2-5; 11 nucleotides align to TRBD2. In germline, CDR1 is SGHAT, CDR2 FQNNGV. This CDR3 region has 16 residues. V gave up 3 bases and J gave up 0 bases; unmatched junction bases: 3. CDR3 sequence (DNA): TGTGCCAGCAGCTTGACTAGCGGGGCGTACCAAGAGACCCAGTACTTC. This gives the protein CASSLTSGAYQETQYF.

The CDR3 DNA reads TGTGCCAGTACGATTTCAGGCTCTGGAAACACCATATATTTT. This sequence encodes CASTISGSGNTIYF. J is TRBJ1-3 and V is TRBV6-5; D is undetermined. V was trimmed by 9 bases and J by 0 bases, leaving 12 bases between them. The V gene's germline CDR1 is MNHEY and CDR2 SVGAGI. The CDR3 sequence is 14 residues long.

This clone was observed a single time. V usage is TRBV3-1 (or the pseudogene TRBV3-2) and J usage is TRBJ1-5; 7 bases align to TRBD1. Per the germline V gene, CDR1 is LGHDT and CDR2 is YNNKEL (reference sequence). The CDR3 sequence is 17 residues long. V gave up 0 bases and J gave up 5 bases; unmatched junction bases: 10. The CDR3 DNA reads as TGTGCCAGCAGCCAAGATTCGCCCAGGGGGTACGATCAGCCCCAGCATTTT. It is translated as CASSQDSPRGYDQPQHF.

The chain is built from TRBV5-1 and TRBJ1-1; no clear D gene. The CDR3 runs 15 residues. Germline loops: CDR1 SGHRS, CDR2 YFSETQ. Trimming pared 0 bases from V and 0 bases from J, leaving 9 bases between. The CDR3 sequence is CASSLVGRVNTEAFF. The CDR3 DNA reads as TGCGCCAGCAGCTTGGTCGGCAGAGTGAACACTGAAGCTTTCTTT.

The genes are TRBV2 and TRBJ1-2, with D possibly TRBD1 on 5 matching bases. The CDR3 has 12 amino acids. V lost 3 bases and J lost 4, with 6 bases in between. The V gene's germline CDR1 is SNHLY and CDR2 FYNNEI. CDR3 coding DNA: TGTGCCAGCAGTGAGGGGGTCTATGGCTACACCTTC. This translates into CASSEGVYGYTF.

The chain recombines TRBV11-1 with TRBJ1-6; no reliable D call. The CDR3 length is 15 residues. Germline CDR1 SGHAT, CDR2 FQDESV (reference sequence). Trimming removed 3 bases at V and 0 bases at J, with 6 bases between. The CDR3 DNA sequence: TGTGCCAGCAGCTTTCTGAGCTCCTATAATTCACCCCTCCACTTT. Protein product: CASSFLSSYNSPLHF.

The chain employs TRBV9 and TRBJ1-6; tentatively, D is TRBD1 (6 bases). CDR3 length equals 15 residues. Per the germline V gene, CDR1 is SGDLS and CDR2 is YYNGEE. V gave up 0 bases and J gave up 10 bases, with 14 bases separating them. CDR3 sequence reads: CASSVGRGRQSPLHF. In nucleotides, the CDR3 is TGTGCCAGCAGCGTAGGTCGGGGGCGGCAGTCACCCCTCCACTTT. Supplemented by reference TRBV9 and TRBJ1-6, the full variable domain reads DSGVTQTPKHLITATGQRVTLRCSPRSGDLSVYWYQQSLDQGLQFLIQYYNGEERAKGNILERFSAQQFPDLHSELNLSSLELGDSALYFCASSVGRGRQSPLHFGNGTRLTVT.

This chain joins TRBV28 and TRBJ1-1, with a tentative D call TRBD1 (6 bases). With 1 base removed from V and 3 bases from J, the gap between germline ends came to 12 bases. CDR1 and CDR2 from the germline V gene are MDHEN and SYDVKM. The CDR3 loop spans 15 amino acids. The CDR3 spells CASSLLTPGDTEAFF. DNA for the CDR3: TGTGCCAGCAGTTTATTGACCCCAGGGGACACTGAAGCTTTCTTT.

This chain uses TRBV11-2 with TRBJ2-7; D is undetermined. V shed 6 bases and J shed 3 bases, with 12 bases lying between them. This CDR3 is 13 amino acids long. Germline assignment: CDR1 SGHAT and CDR2 FQNNGV. The CDR3 coding sequence is TGTGCCAGCAGTACGACGCCTGACTACGAGCAGTACTTC. Amino acids: CASSTTPDYEQYF.

V and J are TRBV10-1 and TRBJ2-7; TRBD1 is a possible D gene (6 bases). CDR3 length equals 15 residues. The germline V gene encodes CDR1 WNHNN and CDR2 SYGVQD (reference sequence). Trimming took 1 base from V and 7 from J, leaving 17 bases between them. CDR3 coding DNA: TGCGCCAGCAGTGAGTACAGGGAGCCCCCCAGTGAGCAGTACTTC. Translated, it gives CASSEYREPPSEQYF.

The V and J genes are TRBV18 and TRBJ2-3, with D uncertain. The CDR3 runs 13 residues. Deletions cut 5 bases from V and 4 bases from J, with 10 bases between. The germline gives CDR1 KGHSH, CDR2 LQKENI. The CDR3, as DNA: TGTGCCAGCTCAGTGAGTGGCGCAGATACGCAGTATTTT. Protein: CASSVSGADTQYF.

The chain joins TRBV27 to TRBJ2-7; a possible D gene is TRBD1 (5 bases). The ends were cut back, 0 bases at V and 3 bases at J, with 15 bases in the middle. There are 16 residues in the CDR3. The germline CDR1 and CDR2 sequences are MNHEY and SMNVEV (reference sequence). The CDR3 nucleotides are TGTGCCAGCAGTTTATCGACGACAGATCCAATCTACGAGCAGTACTTC. Residues: CASSLSTTDPIYEQYF.

The chain employs TRBV19 and TRBJ1-2; D call uncertain. Germline V gives CDR1 LNHDA, CDR2 SQIVND (reference sequence). The CDR3 is 16 residues long. V was shortened by 3 bases and J by 0 bases, with 14 bases between the two germline ends. The CDR3 spells CASSISYTAPNYGYTF. The CDR3 DNA reads as TGTGCCAGTAGTATTTCGTACACAGCACCTAACTATGGCTACACCTTC.

This sequence joins TRBV28 and TRBJ2-1; D remains unclear. V lost 2 bases, J lost 9 bases, and 23 bases lay in between. The CDR3 totals 17 residues. Germline V gives CDR1 MDHEN, CDR2 SYDVKM. The CDR3 protein is CASSLMTDTQRVSEQFF. CDR3 sequence (DNA): TGTGCCAGCAGTTTAATGACGGATACCCAAAGGGTTAGTGAGCAGTTCTTC.

V gene TRBV24-1 combines with J gene TRBJ1-3; TRBD1 matches 9 bases. CDR3 length: 17 residues. CDR1 and CDR2 from the germline V gene are KGHDR and SFDVKD. J lost 3 bases, V lost 2 bases, and 7 bases had no gene match. The CDR3 coding sequence is TGTGCCACCAGTGATTCCGGGACAGGGATATTTGGAAACACCATATATTTT. Translation: CATSDSGTGIFGNTIYF.

This clone came up once. The rearrangement joins TRBV3-1 (or the pseudogene TRBV3-2) to TRBJ2-5, with 8 bases aligning to TRBD2. The CDR3 loop spans 14 amino acids. With 5 bases clipped from V and 5 bases from J, the junction kept 7 bases outside the gene matches. The V gene's germline CDR1 is LGHDT and CDR2 YNNKEL (reference sequence). The CDR3 is CASSWRGDGETQYF. CDR3 coding DNA: TGTGCCAGCAGCTGGCGGGGGGATGGGGAGACCCAGTACTTC.

The CDR3 DNA reads as TGTGCCAGTAGCCCTGACAGGGGCAGTCAGCCCCAGCATTTT. This codes for CASSPDRGSQPQHF. V usage is TRBV19 and J usage is TRBJ1-5; 8 positions agree with TRBD1. The germline V gene has CDR1 LNHDA and CDR2 SQIVND (reference sequence). The CDR3 loop spans 14 amino acids. J was trimmed by 6 bases and V by 6 bases; bases with no gene match: 7.

This clone was observed a few times. The chain carries TRBV24-1 and TRBJ1-3; possibly TRBD1 for D (6 bases). Trimming took 9 bases from V and 0 from J, leaving 11 bases between them. Germline values: CDR1 KGHDR, CDR2 SFDVKD. The CDR3 extends over 14 amino acids. CDR3 region: CATEGGDSGNTIYF. CDR3 sequence (DNA): TGTGCCACCGAAGGGGGGGACTCTGGAAACACCATATATTTT.

As concerns this clone: The junction does not match germline at one end; this may be a read error. V and J are TRBV3-1 (or the pseudogene TRBV3-2) and TRBJ2-1, with 9 positions matching TRBD2. Germline CDR1 is LGHDT and CDR2 is YNNKEL (reference sequence). This CDR3 region has 17 residues. CDR3 nucleotide sequence: TGTGCCACCAGCCAAGATCGGGCGGGGGGGCCCGGGGCCCGACAGTTCTTC. It is translated as CATSQDRAGGPGARQFF.

The chain recombines TRBV2 with TRBJ2-3; D is uncertain. The CDR3 length is 14 residues. V dropped 8 bases and J dropped 0 bases, with 12 bases sitting between them. Looked up from germline, CDR1 is SNHLY and CDR2 is FYNNEI. The CDR3 region has the DNA TGTGCCAGCGTAAGCAACCCTAGCACAGATACGCAGTATTTT. Protein: CASVSNPSTDTQYF.

The chain couples TRBV5-1 to TRBJ1-1, with 10 bases lining up with TRBD1. The V and J ends lost 4 bases and 5 bases, in that order; junction bases with no gene match: 11. CDR3 length equals 16 residues. Germline CDR1 is SGHRS and CDR2 is YFSETQ. CDR3 loop: CASSPDRGITGTEAFF. The CDR3 nucleotides read TGCGCCAGCAGCCCGGACAGGGGGATAACAGGGACTGAAGCTTTCTTT.

The genes are TRBV27 and TRBJ1-4; D unclear. Germline V gene data show CDR1 as MNHEY and CDR2 as SMNVEV (reference sequence). Trimming shortened V by 1 base and J by 2 bases, and 8 bases separated the two germline ends. There are 15 residues in the CDR3. DNA of the CDR3: TGTGCCAGCAGTTTATATGTGGGTACTAATGAAAAACTGTTTTTT. Its translation is CASSLYVGTNEKLFF. Variable domain in full (rest from reference TRBV27 and TRBJ1-4): EAQVTQNPRYLITVTGKKLTVTCSQNMNHEYMSWYRQDPGLGLRQIYYSMNVEVTDKGDVPEGYKVSRKEKRNFPLILESPSPNQTSLYFCASSLYVGTNEKLFFGSGTQLSVL.

The chain couples TRBV10-3 to TRBJ2-3; TRBD2 aligns across 8 bases. J gave up 0 bases and V 7 bases, and 3 bases lay outside the gene matches. The germline gives CDR1 ENHRY, CDR2 SYGVKD. This CDR3 is 14 amino acids long. CDR3 amino acids: CAIKGLGSTDTQYF. As DNA, the CDR3 is TGTGCCATCAAGGGACTAGGGAGCACAGATACGCAGTATTTT.